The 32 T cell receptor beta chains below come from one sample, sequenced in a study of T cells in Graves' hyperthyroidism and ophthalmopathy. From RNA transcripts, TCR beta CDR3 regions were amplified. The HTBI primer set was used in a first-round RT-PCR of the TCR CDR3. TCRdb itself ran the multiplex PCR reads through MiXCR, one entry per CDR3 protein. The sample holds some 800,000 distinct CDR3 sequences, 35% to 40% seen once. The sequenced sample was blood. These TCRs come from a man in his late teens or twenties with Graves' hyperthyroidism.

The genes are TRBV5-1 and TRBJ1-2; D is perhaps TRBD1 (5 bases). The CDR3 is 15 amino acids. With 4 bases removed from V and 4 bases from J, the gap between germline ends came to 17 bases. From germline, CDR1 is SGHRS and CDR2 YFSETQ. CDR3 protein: CASSPRGTTTYGYTF. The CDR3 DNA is TGCGCCAGCAGCCCCCGGGGGACGACCACCTATGGCTACACCTTC.

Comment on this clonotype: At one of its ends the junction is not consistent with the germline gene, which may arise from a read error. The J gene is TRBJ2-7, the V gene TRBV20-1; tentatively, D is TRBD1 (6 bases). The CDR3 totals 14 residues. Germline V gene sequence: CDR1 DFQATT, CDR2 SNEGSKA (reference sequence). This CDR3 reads CSARGDISSYGQYF. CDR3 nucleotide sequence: TGCAGTGCTAGGGGGGACATCAGCTCCTACGGGCAGTACTTC.

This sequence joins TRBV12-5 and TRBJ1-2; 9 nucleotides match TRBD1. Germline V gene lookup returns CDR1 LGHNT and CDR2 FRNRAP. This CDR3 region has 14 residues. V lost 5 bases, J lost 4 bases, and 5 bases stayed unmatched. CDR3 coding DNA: TGTGCTAGTGGTCCGGGACAGGGAATCTATGGCTACACCTTC. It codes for CASGPGQGIYGYTF.

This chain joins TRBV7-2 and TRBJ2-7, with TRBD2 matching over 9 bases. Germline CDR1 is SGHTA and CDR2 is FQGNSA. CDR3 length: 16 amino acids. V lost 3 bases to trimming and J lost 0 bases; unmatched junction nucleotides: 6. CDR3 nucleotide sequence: TGTGCCAGCAGCTTTAGCGGGAGAAAGGGCTCCTACGAGCAGTACTTC. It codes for CASSFSGRKGSYEQYF. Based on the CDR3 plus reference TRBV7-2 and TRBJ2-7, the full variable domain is GAGVSQSPSNKVTEKGKDVELRCDPISGHTALYWYRQSLGQGLEFLIYFQGNSAPDKSGLPSDRFSAERTGGSVSTLTIQRTQQEDSAVYLCASSFSGRKGSYEQYFGPGTRLTVT.

CDR3 nucleotide sequence: TGTGCCAGCAGCTCATCGGGACTAGCGGGAGCGGGAGAGCAGTACTTC. Translated, it gives CASSSSGLAGAGEQYF. V and J are TRBV7-6 and TRBJ2-7, with 14 positions matching TRBD2. The CDR3 length is 16 residues. Germline loops: CDR1 SGHVS, CDR2 FNYEAQ. Trimming removed 4 bases from V and 7 bases from J; junction bases left unmatched: 9. The full variable domain, its missing parts supplied by reference TRBV7-6 and TRBJ2-7, is GAGVSQSPRYKVTKRGQDVALRCDPISGHVSLYWYRQALGQGPEFLTYFNYEAQQDKSGLPNDRFSAERPEGSISTLTIQRTEQRDSAMYRCASSSSGLAGAGEQYFGPGTRLTVT.

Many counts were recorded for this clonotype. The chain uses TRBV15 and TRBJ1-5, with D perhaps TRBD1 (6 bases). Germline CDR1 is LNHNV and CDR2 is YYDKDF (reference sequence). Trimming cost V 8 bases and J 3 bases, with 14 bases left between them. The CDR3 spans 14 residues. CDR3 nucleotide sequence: TGTGCCACCCAAGACAGGAGCCCCAATCAGCCCCAGCATTTT. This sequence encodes CATQDRSPNQPQHF.

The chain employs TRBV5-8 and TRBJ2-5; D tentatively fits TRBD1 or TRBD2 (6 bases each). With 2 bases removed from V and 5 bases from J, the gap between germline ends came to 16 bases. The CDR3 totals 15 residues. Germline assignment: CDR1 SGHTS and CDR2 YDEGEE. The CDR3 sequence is CASSLEVGGYETQYF. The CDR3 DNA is TGTGCCAGCAGCTTAGAAGTAGGGGGGTATGAGACCCAGTACTTC.

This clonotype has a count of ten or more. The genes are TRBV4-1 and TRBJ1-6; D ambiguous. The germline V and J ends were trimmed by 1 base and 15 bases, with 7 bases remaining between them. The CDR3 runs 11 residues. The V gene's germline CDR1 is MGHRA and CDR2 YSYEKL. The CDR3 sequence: CASSQGQVLHF. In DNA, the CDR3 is TGCGCCAGCAGCCAAGGACAAGTCCTCCACTTT.

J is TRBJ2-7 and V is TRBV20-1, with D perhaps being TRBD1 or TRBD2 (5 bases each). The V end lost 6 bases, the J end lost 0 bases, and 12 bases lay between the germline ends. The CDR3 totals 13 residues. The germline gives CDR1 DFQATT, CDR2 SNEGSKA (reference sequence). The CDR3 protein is CSAAGADSYEQYF. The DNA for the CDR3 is TGCAGTGCGGCCGGGGCAGACTCCTACGAGCAGTACTTC.

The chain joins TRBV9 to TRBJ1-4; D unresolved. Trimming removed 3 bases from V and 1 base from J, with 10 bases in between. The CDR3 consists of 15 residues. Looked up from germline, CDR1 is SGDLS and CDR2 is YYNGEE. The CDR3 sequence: CASSATTGTNEKLFF. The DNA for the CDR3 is TGTGCCAGCAGCGCGACGACTGGAACTAATGAAAAACTGTTTTTT.

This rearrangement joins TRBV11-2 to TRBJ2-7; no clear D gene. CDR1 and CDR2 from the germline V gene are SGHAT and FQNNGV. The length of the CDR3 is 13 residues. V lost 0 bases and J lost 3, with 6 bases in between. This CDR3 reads CASSLENGYEQYF. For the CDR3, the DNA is TGTGCCAGCAGCTTAGAAAACGGCTACGAGCAGTACTTC.

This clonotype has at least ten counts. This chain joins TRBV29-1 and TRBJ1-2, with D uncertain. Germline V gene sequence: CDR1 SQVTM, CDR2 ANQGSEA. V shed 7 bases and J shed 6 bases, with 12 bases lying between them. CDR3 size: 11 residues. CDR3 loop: CSARRGDGYTF. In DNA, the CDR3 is TGCAGCGCCCGACGGGGAGATGGCTACACCTTC.

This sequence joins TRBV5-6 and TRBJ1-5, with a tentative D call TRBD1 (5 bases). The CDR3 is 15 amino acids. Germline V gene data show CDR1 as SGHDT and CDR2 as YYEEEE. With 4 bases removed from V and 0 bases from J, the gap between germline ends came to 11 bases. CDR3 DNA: TGTGCCAGCAGCAGGAGGGACGGTAGCAATCAGCCCCAGCATTTT. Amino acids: CASSRRDGSNQPQHF.

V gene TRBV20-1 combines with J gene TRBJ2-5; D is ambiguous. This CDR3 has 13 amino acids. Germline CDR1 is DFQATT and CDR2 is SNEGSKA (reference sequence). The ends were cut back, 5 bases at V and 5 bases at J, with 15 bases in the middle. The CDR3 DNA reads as TGCAGTGCTGGAACTGACTCCCCGGAGACCCAGTACTTC. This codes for CSAGTDSPETQYF.

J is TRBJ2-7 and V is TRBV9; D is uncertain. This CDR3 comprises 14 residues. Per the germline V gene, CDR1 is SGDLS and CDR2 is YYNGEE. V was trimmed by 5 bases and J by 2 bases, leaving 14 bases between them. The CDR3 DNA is TGTGCCAGCAGTCCCCCCGCCGCAACCTACGAGCAGTACTTC. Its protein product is CASSPPAATYEQYF.

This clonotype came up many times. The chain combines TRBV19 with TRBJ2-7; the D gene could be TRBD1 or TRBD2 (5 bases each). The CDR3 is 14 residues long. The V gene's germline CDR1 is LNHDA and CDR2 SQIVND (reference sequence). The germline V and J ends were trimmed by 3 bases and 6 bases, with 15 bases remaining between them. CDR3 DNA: TGTGCCAGTAGTATCACAGGAGGTGCCAGCGAGCAGTACTTC. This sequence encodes CASSITGGASEQYF.

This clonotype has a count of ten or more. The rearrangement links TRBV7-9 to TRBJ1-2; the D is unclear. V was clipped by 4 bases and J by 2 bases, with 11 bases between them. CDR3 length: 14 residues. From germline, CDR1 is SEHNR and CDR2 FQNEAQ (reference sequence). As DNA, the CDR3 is TGTGCCAGCAGCTCGGCGGGCAGGAACTATGGCTACACCTTC. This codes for CASSSAGRNYGYTF.

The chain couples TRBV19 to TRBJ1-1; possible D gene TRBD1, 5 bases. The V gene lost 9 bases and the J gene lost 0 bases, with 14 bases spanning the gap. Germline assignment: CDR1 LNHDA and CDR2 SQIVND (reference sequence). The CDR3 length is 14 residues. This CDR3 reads CASRDGGMNTEAFF. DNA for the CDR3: TGTGCCAGCCGGGACGGGGGGATGAACACTGAAGCTTTCTTT.

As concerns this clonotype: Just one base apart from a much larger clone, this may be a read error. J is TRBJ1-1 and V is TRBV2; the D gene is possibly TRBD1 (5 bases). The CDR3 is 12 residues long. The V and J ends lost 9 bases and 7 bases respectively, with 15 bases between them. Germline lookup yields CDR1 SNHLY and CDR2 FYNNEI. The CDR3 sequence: CARQGAGHEAFF. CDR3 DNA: TGTGCCAGACAAGGGGCAGGGCATGAAGCTTTCTTT.

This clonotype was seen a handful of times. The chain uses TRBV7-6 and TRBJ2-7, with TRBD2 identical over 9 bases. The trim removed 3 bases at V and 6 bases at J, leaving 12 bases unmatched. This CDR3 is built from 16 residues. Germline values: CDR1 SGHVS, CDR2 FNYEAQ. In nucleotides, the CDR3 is TGTGCCAGCAGCTTCCTTTTGGCGGGGGGGCCTTTCGAGCAGTACTTC. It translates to CASSFLLAGGPFEQYF. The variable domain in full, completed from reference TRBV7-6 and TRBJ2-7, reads GAGVSQSPRYKVTKRGQDVALRCDPISGHVSLYWYRQALGQGPEFLTYFNYEAQQDKSGLPNDRFSAERPEGSISTLTIQRTEQRDSAMYRCASSFLLAGGPFEQYFGPGTRLTVT.

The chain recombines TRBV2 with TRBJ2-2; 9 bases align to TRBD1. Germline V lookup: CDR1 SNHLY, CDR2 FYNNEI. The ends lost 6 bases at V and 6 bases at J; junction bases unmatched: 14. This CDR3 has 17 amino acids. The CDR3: CASSPGPGQGTSGELFF. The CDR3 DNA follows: TGTGCCAGCAGCCCAGGGCCGGGACAGGGAACCTCCGGGGAGCTGTTTTTT.

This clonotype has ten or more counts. In DNA, the CDR3 is TGTGCCAGCAGGCGGACAGGGTCGACTGAAGCTTTCTTT. Residues: CASRRTGSTEAFF. The chain combines TRBV6-4 with TRBJ1-1, with 8 bases that match TRBD1. CDR1 and CDR2 from the germline V gene are MRHNA and SNTAGT. V shed 6 bases and J 5 bases; nucleotides not matched to a gene: 5. This CDR3 spans 13 amino acids.

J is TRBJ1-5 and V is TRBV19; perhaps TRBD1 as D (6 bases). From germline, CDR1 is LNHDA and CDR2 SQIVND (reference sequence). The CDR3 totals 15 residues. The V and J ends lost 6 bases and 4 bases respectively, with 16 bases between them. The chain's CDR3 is CASSQLDSFNQPQHF. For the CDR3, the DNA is TGTGCCAGTAGCCAACTGGACAGTTTTAATCAGCCCCAGCATTTT.

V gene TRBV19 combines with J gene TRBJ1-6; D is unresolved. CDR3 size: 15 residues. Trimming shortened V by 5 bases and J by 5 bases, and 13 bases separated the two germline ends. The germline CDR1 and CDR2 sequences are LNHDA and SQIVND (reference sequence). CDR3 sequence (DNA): TGTGCCAGTAGTCTCCTAGCGGCACATAATTCACCCCTCCACTTT. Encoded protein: CASSLLAAHNSPLHF.

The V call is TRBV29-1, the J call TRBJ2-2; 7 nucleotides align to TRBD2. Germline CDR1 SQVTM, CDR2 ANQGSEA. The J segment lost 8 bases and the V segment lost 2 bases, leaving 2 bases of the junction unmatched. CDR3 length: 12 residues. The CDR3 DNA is TGCAGCGTTGAACCACTAGCGGGGGAGCTGTTTTTT. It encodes CSVEPLAGELFF.

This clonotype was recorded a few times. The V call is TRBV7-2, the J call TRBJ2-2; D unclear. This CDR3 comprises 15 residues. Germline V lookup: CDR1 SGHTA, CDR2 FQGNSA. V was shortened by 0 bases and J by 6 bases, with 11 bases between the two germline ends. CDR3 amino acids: CASSLAARYAGELFF. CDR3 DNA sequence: TGTGCCAGCAGCTTAGCAGCGCGGTACGCCGGGGAGCTGTTTTTT.

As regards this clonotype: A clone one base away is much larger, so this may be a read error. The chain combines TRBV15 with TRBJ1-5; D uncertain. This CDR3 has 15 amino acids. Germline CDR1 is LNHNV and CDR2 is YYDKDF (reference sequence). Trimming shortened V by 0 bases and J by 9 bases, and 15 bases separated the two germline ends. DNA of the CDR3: TGTGCCACCAGCAGAGATCCCTCATATCTACGGCCCCAGCATTTT. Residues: CATSRDPSYLRPQHF.

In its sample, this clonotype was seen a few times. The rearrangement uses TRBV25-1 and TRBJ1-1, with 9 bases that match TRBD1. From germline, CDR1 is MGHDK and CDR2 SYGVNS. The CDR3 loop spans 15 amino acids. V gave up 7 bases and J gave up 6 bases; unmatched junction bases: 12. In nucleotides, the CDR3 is TGTGCCAGCATCCCAGGGGGACAGGGTAAATCTGAAGCTTTCTTT. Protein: CASIPGGQGKSEAFF.

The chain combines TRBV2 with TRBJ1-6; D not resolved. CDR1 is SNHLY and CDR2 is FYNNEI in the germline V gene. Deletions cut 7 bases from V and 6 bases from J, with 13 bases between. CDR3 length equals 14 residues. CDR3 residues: CASKRPAANSPLHF. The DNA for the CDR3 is TGTGCCAGCAAACGGCCCGCCGCTAATTCACCCCTCCACTTT.

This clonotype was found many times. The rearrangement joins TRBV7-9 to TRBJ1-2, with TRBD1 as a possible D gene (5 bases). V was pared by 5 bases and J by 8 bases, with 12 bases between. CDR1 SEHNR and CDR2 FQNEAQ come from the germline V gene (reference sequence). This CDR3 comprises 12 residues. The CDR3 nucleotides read TGTGCCAGCAGCCCTGGGGGGGAAGGCTACACCTTC. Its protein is CASSPGGEGYTF.

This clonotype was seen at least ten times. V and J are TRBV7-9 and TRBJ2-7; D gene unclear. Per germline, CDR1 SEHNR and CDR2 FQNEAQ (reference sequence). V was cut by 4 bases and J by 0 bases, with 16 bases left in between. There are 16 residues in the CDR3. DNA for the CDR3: TGTGCCAGCAGCTGGGCGACGGCCTTCAGCTCCTACGAGCAGTACTTC. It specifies CASSWATAFSSYEQYF.

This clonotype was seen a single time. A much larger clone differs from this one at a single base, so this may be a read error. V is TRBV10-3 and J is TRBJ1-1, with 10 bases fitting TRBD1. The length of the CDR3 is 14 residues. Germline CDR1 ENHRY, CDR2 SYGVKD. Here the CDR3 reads CAIRGTGETTEASF. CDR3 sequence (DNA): TGTGCCATCAGAGGGACAGGGGAAACCACTGAAGCTTCCTTT.